Described below is a single T cell receptor beta chain sequence and its context. The sample originates from a study of CD8+ T cells in alopecia areata. It was cDNA, reverse transcribed from extracted RNA, that served as the sequencing template. Profiling relied on immunoSEQ multiplex PCR, and the TCRdb table lists in-frame clones only, not all of them. This repertoire shows 65,000 to 75,000 clones, 45% to 50% found once; its top ten account for about a sixth. CDR1 is PRHDT and CDR2 is FYEKMQ in the germline V gene (reference sequence). The CDR3 extends over 12 amino acids. Deletions cut 2 bases from V and 7 bases from J, with 6 bases between. Sorted out of PBMCs were CD4+ T cells and CD8+ T cells.

Source: CD8+ T cells sorted from blood, taken at week 0. This chain joins TRBV13 and TRBJ1-5; D not resolved. The receptor comes from a human donor with alopecia areata. The CDR3 spells CASSLLGQPQHF. CDR3 in DNA: TGTGCCAGCAGCTTATTGGGACAGCCCCAGCATTTT.